This TCR beta chain derives from a study of blood T cell repertoires in COVID-19 (dated by TCRdb to the early 2020s). Concerning the study at large: The collaborator samples originated in the United States, Italy and Spain and spanned the acute and convalescent phases of COVID-19. The material from the prospective study consisted of cDNA or gDNA derived from T cells, B-cell-depleted T cells, or PBMCs. Subjects who had been exposed to COVID-19, were actively infected with it, or had recovered from it provided the deeply sampled blood TCRbeta repertoires that made up the dataset. The repertoires were released in a freely available public database meant as a resource for research on the immune response to SARS-CoV-2. The samples were drawn from the first 160 participants of the ongoing ImmuneRACE study and from over a thousand subjects provided by 6 global collaborators. Sample metadata almost always included a de-identified subject ID, COVID-19 status, age in years and sex. HLA class I and class II types, where available, came from metadata supplied by the sample provider rather than from assay-based typing. What the study reported, not specific to this receptor: How much clinical and demographic metadata was included differed by source and by participant, and the metadata was provided uncurated.

To note about this clone: Its cognate antigen has yet to be identified. No clone much larger than this one lies a single base away; base qualities are absent.

In the prospective study, participants were roughly 18 to 95 years old, resided in about 25 geographic areas of the United States, and were enrolled through a virtual design. In the prospective study, cohorts were assigned on the basis of participant-reported clinical history obtained from a screening survey and a study questionnaire. ImmuneRACE Cohort 3 recovered participants were defined by two consecutive negative NP/OP PCR tests, healthcare professional clearance, or symptom resolution. Mobile phlebotomists in the prospective study collected whole blood, serum and a nasopharyngeal or oropharyngeal swab from every participant. Over a roughly 2-month period, participants in the prospective study had the option of providing additional blood draws and questionnaires. Prospective study blood samples were shipped either frozen or at room temperature before DNA extraction. The CDR3 spans 17 residues, from the cysteine through the phenylalanine. Of the read, only the CDR3 DNA is kept; its 51 bases are in frame from base 1. The junction shows trimming of 4 bases on V and 2 bases on J, plus 19 bases between the germline ends. CDR1 and CDR2, looked up from the germline V gene, are SGHTS and YDEGEE.

TCRbeta CDR3 regions were amplified from genomic DNA by means of the immunoSEQ Assay, a bias-controlled multiplex PCR. Per the authors' processing: Within the assay, amplification of reference gene primers was used to estimate how many nucleated cells each sample contained. Sequence reads were collapsed and filtered to measure the absolute abundance of every unique TCRbeta CDR3 rearrangement. Productive Simpson clonality was computed per sample as the square root of Simpson's diversity index over productive rearrangements. TCRdb limited this immuneACCESS table to in-frame rearrangements with V and J called. A share of clones is missing; checked studies link under half to unresolved V genes, and the rest is unexplained. The D gene and trimming were derived from the DNA, and the V and J assignments and clone size from that table. Within this sample are about 330,000 clones, with around 87% of them counted one time only. About 5% of the sample comes from the top ten.

This sequence was found in a woman aged 25 to 39 who had recovered from COVID-19. Sequencing was carried out using PBMCs or T cells enriched from blood (not recorded which). The sequence joins TRBV5-8 to TRBJ1-5; the D gene is not confidently resolved. In nucleotides, the sequence is TGTGCCAGCAGCCCGTGGGTAAGATTGAGGGGCAATCAGCCCCAGCATTTT. Its coded protein is CASSPWVRLRGNQPQHF. The full variable domain, with segments outside the CDR3 supplied by the reference TRBV5-8 and TRBJ1-5 proteins, appears as EAGVTQSPTHLIKTRGQQATLRCSPISGHTSVYWYQQALGLGLQFLLWYDEGEERNRGNFPPRFSGRQFPNYSSELNVNALELEDSALYLCASSPWVRLRGNQPQHFGDGTRLSIL.